This entry lists 22 T cell receptor beta chains sequenced from one sample in a study of T cells after yellow fever vaccination. TCRdb re-called the 5' RACE reads through MiXCR, storing one row per CDR3 protein. The top ten clones hold roughly 3% of a sample with some 260,000 distinct CDR3 sequences, over 4.5% of them seen once. Sample: CD4+ T cells sorted from PBMCs, taken on the day of the yellow fever booster vaccination. These receptors all stem from a man aged 18 to 29 who received the YFV17D yellow fever vaccine.

A few counts support this clonotype. V usage is TRBV5-1 and J usage is TRBJ2-5; D not resolved. CDR1 SGHRS and CDR2 YFSETQ come from the germline V gene. The length of the CDR3 is 14 residues. V was clipped by 4 bases and J by 4 bases, with 14 bases between them. The CDR3 protein is CASSPTPVRETQYF. CDR3 bases: TGCGCCAGCAGCCCGACGCCCGTCAGAGAGACCCAGTACTTC.

The gene calls are TRBV18 and TRBJ2-7; D is ambiguous. CDR1 is KGHSH, CDR2 LQKENI, per germline. The V end lost 2 bases, the J end lost 3 bases, and 8 bases lay between the germline ends. The CDR3 sequence is 13 residues long. The CDR3, as DNA: TGTGCCAGCTCACCAGCTGCAAACTACGAGCAGTACGTC. This sequence encodes CASSPAANYEQYV.

The V gene is TRBV20-1, the J gene TRBJ1-2; 8 bases map to TRBD1. Germline V gene data show CDR1 as DFQATT and CDR2 as SNEGSKA (reference sequence). The CDR3 is 14 amino acids. J lost 4 bases, V lost 1 base, and 5 bases had no gene match. As DNA, the CDR3 is TGCAGTGCTAGAGTCCAGGGGGCATTCTATGGCTACACCTTC. Residues: CSARVQGAFYGYTF.

A few counts support this clonotype. This chain uses TRBV9 with TRBJ1-4, with D perhaps matching TRBD1 (6 bases). In germline, CDR1 is SGDLS, CDR2 YYNGEE. The CDR3 has 13 amino acids. Trimming pared 3 bases from V and 10 bases from J, leaving 13 bases between. The CDR3 DNA is TGTGCCAGCAGCGAGGAGGGGGTCGGAAAACTGTTTTTT. Translated: CASSEEGVGKLFF.

The chain employs TRBV11-2 and TRBJ1-4; D not resolved. The CDR3 runs 14 residues. The V gene lost 5 bases and the J gene lost 6 bases, with 13 bases spanning the gap. CDR1 SGHAT and CDR2 FQNNGV come from the germline V gene. CDR3 in amino acids: CASSRRGKDEKLFF. The CDR3 DNA reads as TGTGCCAGCAGCCGCAGAGGCAAGGATGAAAAACTGTTTTTT.

The chain carries TRBV24-1 and TRBJ2-1, with 7 positions matching TRBD1. J gave up 7 bases and V 3 bases, and 5 bases lay outside the gene matches. Germline V gene lookup returns CDR1 KGHDR and CDR2 SFDVKD. The CDR3 covers 14 residues. CDR3 residues: CATSDTGTENEQFF. The DNA for the CDR3 is TGTGCCACCAGTGATACCGGGACAGAAAATGAGCAGTTCTTC.

This clonotype turned up a few times. The genes are TRBV20-1 and TRBJ1-5; the D gene is possibly TRBD1 (5 bases). V was clipped by 3 bases and J by 6 bases, with 15 bases between them. The CDR3 loop spans 14 amino acids. Germline V gene sequence: CDR1 DFQATT, CDR2 SNEGSKA (reference sequence). The CDR3 DNA follows: TGCAGTGCTAGTCTCGTGGGGGGGGGTCAGCCCCAGCATTTT. This sequence encodes CSASLVGGGQPQHF.

This clonotype was observed many times. V usage is TRBV5-1 and J usage is TRBJ2-3; 7 nucleotides match TRBD2. With V trimmed by 2 bases and J by 0 bases, 6 bases remained unmatched. The CDR3 sequence is 16 residues long. CDR1 is SGHRS and CDR2 is YFSETQ in the germline V gene. CDR3 bases: TGCGCCAGCAGCTTAGCGGCTAGCGGCAGCACAGATACGCAGTATTTT. It encodes CASSLAASGSTDTQYF.

CDR3 in DNA: TGTGCCAGCAGCTTACGGGGACAGTACAATGAGCAGTTCTTC. Translated: CASSLRGQYNEQFF. The rearrangement links TRBV7-8 to TRBJ2-1; 7 nucleotides line up with TRBD1. Trimming removed 2 bases from V and 4 bases from J; junction bases left unmatched: 2. Germline V lookup: CDR1 SGHVS, CDR2 FQNEAQ. The CDR3 length is 14 residues.

This clonotype was detected a few times. In nucleotides, the CDR3 is TGCGCCAGCAGCTTCCGCGGGGGGAACACAGATACGCAGTATTTT. Translated, it gives CASSFRGGNTDTQYF. The chain is built from TRBV5-1 and TRBJ2-3; TRBD2 matches 8 bases. Germline V gene lookup returns CDR1 SGHRS and CDR2 YFSETQ. There are 15 residues in the CDR3. The junction had 4 bases not matched to a gene; V was cut back by 2 bases and J by 2 bases.

The CDR3 is CASSQDPQGMDTEAFF. CDR3 sequence (DNA): TGTGCCAGCAGCCAAGATCCACAGGGTATGGACACTGAAGCTTTCTTT. The rearrangement joins TRBV4-2 to TRBJ1-1; D is possibly TRBD1 (6 bases). There are 16 residues in the CDR3. In germline, CDR1 is LGHNA, CDR2 YNFKEQ. Trimming shortened V by 0 bases and J by 3 bases, and 14 bases separated the two germline ends.

This clonotype was detected a few times. The gene calls are TRBV20-1 and TRBJ2-6; 8 bases agree with TRBD2. The germline CDR1 and CDR2 sequences are DFQATT and SNEGSKA (reference sequence). V dropped 3 bases and J dropped 0; count of bases not matched to a gene: 1. The CDR3 is made up of 15 amino acids. CDR3 loop: CSASSGDSGANVLTF. CDR3 sequence (DNA): TGCAGTGCTAGTAGCGGGGACTCTGGGGCCAACGTCCTGACTTTC.

This clonotype has at least ten counts. V is TRBV29-1 and J is TRBJ2-5; 7 bases match TRBD1. Germline CDR1 and CDR2: SQVTM and ANQGSEA. CDR3 length: 14 amino acids. J lost 2 bases, V lost 8 bases, and 11 bases had no gene match. CDR3 sequence: CSSKPGQRQETQYF. The CDR3 coding sequence is TGCAGCTCAAAACCGGGACAGAGACAAGAGACCCAGTACTTC. Based on the CDR3 plus reference TRBV29-1 and TRBJ2-5, the full variable domain is SAVISQKPSRDICQRGTSLTIQCQVDSQVTMMFWYRQQPGQSLTLIATANQGSEATYESGFVIDKFPISRPNLTFSTLTVSNMSPEDSSIYLCSSKPGQRQETQYFGPGTRLLVL.

The chain combines TRBV20-1 with TRBJ1-5, with D uncertain. This CDR3 spans 11 amino acids. The V and J ends lost 4 bases and 6 bases respectively, with 7 bases between them. The germline V gene has CDR1 DFQATT and CDR2 SNEGSKA (reference sequence). Here the CDR3 reads CSATAGQPQHF. Here the CDR3 DNA reads TGCAGTGCTACCGCTGGTCAGCCCCAGCATTTT.

Concerning this clonotype: Germline is not matched at one junction end, which may reflect a read error. The chain recombines TRBV7-7 with TRBJ2-5; D remains unclear. The germline V gene has CDR1 SSHAT and CDR2 FNYEAQ (reference sequence). The CDR3 loop spans 14 amino acids. The CDR3 loop is CASSLSPDGETQYF. CDR3 DNA: TGTGCTAGCAGCTTATCCCCCGACGGGGAGACCCAGTACTTC.

This clonotype was picked up many times. The chain links TRBV12-3 or TRBV12-4 to TRBJ2-3; D uncertain. V was shortened by 3 bases and J by 2 bases, with 9 bases between the two germline ends. The CDR3 spans 14 residues. Written as DNA, the CDR3 is TGTGCCAGCAGTTTTGGCAGATCCACAGATACGCAGTATTTT. It encodes CASSFGRSTDTQYF.

The rearrangement links TRBV12-3 or TRBV12-4 to TRBJ1-2; 7 bases are shared with TRBD1. The CDR3 length is 13 residues. Trimming removed 3 bases from V and 6 bases from J; junction bases left unmatched: 4. This chain's CDR3 is CASSLRQGHGYTF. DNA for the CDR3: TGTGCCAGCAGTTTGAGACAGGGACATGGCTACACCTTC.

This clonotype was seen only a few times. In nucleotides, the CDR3 is TGTGCCACCAGAAGGACAGGGGGTTCCCCTGGGGCCAACGTCCTGACTTTC. Its translation: CATRRTGGSPGANVLTF. V is TRBV28 and J is TRBJ2-6, with TRBD1 matching 10 bases. V lost 10 bases, J lost 2 bases, and 11 bases stayed unmatched. The CDR3 runs 17 residues. Germline CDR1 and CDR2: MDHEN and SYDVKM.

This clonotype was observed a single time. V is TRBV18 and J is TRBJ2-3; TRBD2 aligns across 11 bases. Losses at the gene ends were 8 bases for V and 5 bases for J; bases not matched to a gene: 12. CDR1 KGHSH and CDR2 LQKENI come from the germline V gene. This CDR3 is 16 amino acids long. CDR3 bases: TGTGCCAGCACCGAACTAGCGGGGGACCAGGGAGATACGCAGTATTTT. Its protein product is CASTELAGDQGDTQYF.

The sample holds a few counts of this clonotype. This chain links TRBV7-9 with TRBJ1-6; a weak D match, TRBD1 (5 bases). This CDR3 region has 14 residues. The germline V gene has CDR1 SEHNR and CDR2 FQNEAQ (reference sequence). The V end lost 1 base, the J end lost 12 bases, and 13 bases lay between the germline ends. CDR3 loop: CASSLGEGIRPLHF. The CDR3 DNA reads TGTGCCAGCAGCTTAGGTGAGGGGATTAGACCCCTCCACTTT.

This clonotype was seen many times. The chain combines TRBV5-1 with TRBJ2-1; D not resolved. The CDR3 is 13 amino acids. Germline values: CDR1 SGHRS, CDR2 YFSETQ. The ends were cut back, 5 bases at V and 9 bases at J, with 15 bases in the middle. The CDR3 is CASRRLDRGEQFF. CDR3 bases: TGCGCCAGCAGGAGATTAGACCGTGGTGAGCAGTTCTTC.

This clonotype occurred many times. This chain uses TRBV7-8 with TRBJ2-1, with D possibly matching TRBD1 (9 bases). CDR1 is SGHVS, CDR2 FQNEAQ, per germline. Trimming removed 2 bases at V and 8 bases at J, with 16 bases between. This CDR3 is 15 amino acids long. CDR3 residues: CASSLRGGQGYEQFF. The CDR3 DNA sequence: TGTGCCAGCAGCTTACGGGGGGGACAGGGTTATGAGCAGTTCTTC.